This TCR beta chain emerged from a study of PD-L1 blockade in urothelial cancer. Overall study: Before enrollment, 0 to 3 chemotherapy regimens had been given to patients.

This clone was seen a single time. PCRs each included synthetic TCR analog templates spiked in. The repertoire was sequenced with immunoSEQ multiplex PCR; TCRdb's copy has only in-frame clones and lacks some. This table holds roughly 20,000 clones, 88% found once. With 4 bases clipped from V and 4 bases from J, the junction kept 3 bases outside the gene matches. Germline CDR1 and CDR2: LGHNT and FRNRAP. The CDR3 sequence is 14 residues long. The chain couples TRBV12-5 to TRBJ2-7; TRBD1 matches 11 bases. The sample consisted of PBMCs, taken around atezolizumab (anti-PD-L1) treatment. This clonotype originated in a man in his fifties with urothelial cancer. The CDR3 DNA reads TGTGCTAGTGGTTCAGGACAGGGGGCGTACGAGCAGTACTTC. It yields the protein CASGSGQGAYEQYF. The whole variable domain, filled in from reference TRBV12-5 and TRBJ2-7, reads DARVTQTPRHKVTEMGQEVTMRCQPILGHNTVFWYRQTMMQGLELLAYFRNRAPLDDSGMPKDRFSAEMPDATLATLKIQPSEPRDSAVYFCASGSGQGAYEQYFGPGTRLTVT.